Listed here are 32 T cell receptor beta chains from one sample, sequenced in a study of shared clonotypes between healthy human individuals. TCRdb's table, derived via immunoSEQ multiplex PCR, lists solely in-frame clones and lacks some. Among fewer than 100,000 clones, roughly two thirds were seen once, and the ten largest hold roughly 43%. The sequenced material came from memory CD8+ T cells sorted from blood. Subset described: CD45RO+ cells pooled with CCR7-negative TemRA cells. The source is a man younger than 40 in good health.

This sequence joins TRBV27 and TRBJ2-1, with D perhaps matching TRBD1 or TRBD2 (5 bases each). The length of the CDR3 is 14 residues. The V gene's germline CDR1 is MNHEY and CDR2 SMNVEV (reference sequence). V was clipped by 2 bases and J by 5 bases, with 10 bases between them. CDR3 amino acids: CASSLSGTHNEQFF. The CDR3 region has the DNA TGTGCCAGCAGTTTAAGTGGGACCCACAATGAGCAGTTCTTC.

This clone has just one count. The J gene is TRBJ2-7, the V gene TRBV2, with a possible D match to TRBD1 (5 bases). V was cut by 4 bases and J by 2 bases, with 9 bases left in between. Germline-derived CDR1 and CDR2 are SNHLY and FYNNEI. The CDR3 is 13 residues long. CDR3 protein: CASSGQGPYEQYF. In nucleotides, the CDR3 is TGTGCCAGCAGTGGCCAGGGCCCCTACGAGCAGTACTTC.

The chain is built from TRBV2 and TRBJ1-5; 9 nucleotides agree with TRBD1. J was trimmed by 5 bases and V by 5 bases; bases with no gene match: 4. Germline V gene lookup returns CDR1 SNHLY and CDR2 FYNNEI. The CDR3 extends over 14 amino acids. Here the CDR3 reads CASSRQGEDQPQHF. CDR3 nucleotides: TGTGCCAGCAGTCGACAGGGGGAGGATCAGCCCCAGCATTTT.

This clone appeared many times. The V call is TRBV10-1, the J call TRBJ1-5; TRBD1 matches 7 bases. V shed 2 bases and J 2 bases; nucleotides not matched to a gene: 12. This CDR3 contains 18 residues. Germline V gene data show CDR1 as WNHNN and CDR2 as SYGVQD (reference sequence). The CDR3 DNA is TGCGCCAGCAGTGAGCCGAAATCACAGGGGCCAGGCAATCAGCCCCAGCATTTT. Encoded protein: CASSEPKSQGPGNQPQHF.

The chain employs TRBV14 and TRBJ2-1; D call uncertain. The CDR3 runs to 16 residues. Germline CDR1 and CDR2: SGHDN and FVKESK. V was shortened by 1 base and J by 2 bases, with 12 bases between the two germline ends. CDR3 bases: TGTGCCAGCAGCCAAGTTTTTGGCGAAACCTACAATGAGCAGTTCTTC. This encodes CASSQVFGETYNEQFF.

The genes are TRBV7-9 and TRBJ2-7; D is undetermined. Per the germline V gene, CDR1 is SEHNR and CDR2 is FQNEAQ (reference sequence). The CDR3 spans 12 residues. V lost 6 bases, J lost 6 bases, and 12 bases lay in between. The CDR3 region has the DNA TGTGCCAGCAGAACTGACAAAGGCGAGCAGTACTTC. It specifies CASRTDKGEQYF.

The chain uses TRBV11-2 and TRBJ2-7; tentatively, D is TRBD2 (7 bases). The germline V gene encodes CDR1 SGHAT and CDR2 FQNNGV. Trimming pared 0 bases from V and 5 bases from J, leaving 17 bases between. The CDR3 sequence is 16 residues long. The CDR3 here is CASSLDVWGGSDEQYF. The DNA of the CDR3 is TGTGCCAGCAGCTTAGATGTATGGGGGGGCTCAGACGAGCAGTACTTC.

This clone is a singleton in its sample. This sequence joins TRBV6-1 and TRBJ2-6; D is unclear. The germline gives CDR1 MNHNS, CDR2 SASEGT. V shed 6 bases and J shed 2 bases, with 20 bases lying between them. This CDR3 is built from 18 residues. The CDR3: CASSEHLSSYPGANVLTF. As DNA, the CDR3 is TGTGCCAGCAGCGAACACCTATCGAGTTACCCTGGGGCCAACGTCCTGACTTTC.

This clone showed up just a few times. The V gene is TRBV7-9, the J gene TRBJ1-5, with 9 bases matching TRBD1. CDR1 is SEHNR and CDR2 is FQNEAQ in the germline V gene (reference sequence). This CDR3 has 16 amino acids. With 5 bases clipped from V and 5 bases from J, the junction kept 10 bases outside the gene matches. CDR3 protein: CASSPPTWDRDQPQHF. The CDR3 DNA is TGTGCCAGCAGCCCACCGACATGGGACAGGGATCAGCCCCAGCATTTT.

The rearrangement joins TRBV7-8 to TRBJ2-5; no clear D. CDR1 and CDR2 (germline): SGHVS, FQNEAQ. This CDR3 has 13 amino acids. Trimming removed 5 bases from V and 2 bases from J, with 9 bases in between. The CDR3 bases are TGTGCCAGCAGCATGGGTGGGCAAGAGACCCAGTACTTC. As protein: CASSMGGQETQYF.

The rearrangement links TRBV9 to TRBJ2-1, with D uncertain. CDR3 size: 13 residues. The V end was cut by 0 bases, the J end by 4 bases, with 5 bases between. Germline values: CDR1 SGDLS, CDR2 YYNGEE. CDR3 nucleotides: TGTGCCAGCAGCGTAGGGATTTACAATGAGCAGTTCTTC. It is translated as CASSVGIYNEQFF.

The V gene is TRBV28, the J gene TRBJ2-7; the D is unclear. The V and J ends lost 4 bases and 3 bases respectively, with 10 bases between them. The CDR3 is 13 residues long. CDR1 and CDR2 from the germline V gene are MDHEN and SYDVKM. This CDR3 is CASSSPSNYEQYF. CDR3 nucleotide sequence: TGTGCCAGCAGTTCCCCCTCCAACTACGAGCAGTACTTC.

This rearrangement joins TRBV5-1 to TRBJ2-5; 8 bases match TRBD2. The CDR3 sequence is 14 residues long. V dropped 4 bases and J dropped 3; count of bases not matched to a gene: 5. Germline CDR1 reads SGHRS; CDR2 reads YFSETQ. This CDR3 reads CASSRPLAEETQYF. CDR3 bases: TGCGCCAGCAGCCGGCCACTAGCGGAAGAGACCCAGTACTTC.

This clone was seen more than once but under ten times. CDR3 protein: CASAAGDYEQYF. In DNA, the CDR3 is TGTGCCAGCGCAGCGGGAGACTACGAGCAGTACTTC. The gene calls are TRBV25-1 and TRBJ2-7, with 8 bases aligning to TRBD2. The CDR3 extends over 12 amino acids. Per the germline V gene, CDR1 is MGHDK and CDR2 is SYGVNS. V shed 8 bases and J 3 bases; nucleotides not matched to a gene: 3.

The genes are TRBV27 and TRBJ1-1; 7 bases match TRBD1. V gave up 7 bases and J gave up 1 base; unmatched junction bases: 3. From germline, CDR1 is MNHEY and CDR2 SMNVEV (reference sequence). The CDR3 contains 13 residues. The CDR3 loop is CASNRGPNTEAFF. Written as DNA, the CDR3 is TGTGCCAGCAATAGGGGGCCGAACACTGAAGCTTTCTTT.

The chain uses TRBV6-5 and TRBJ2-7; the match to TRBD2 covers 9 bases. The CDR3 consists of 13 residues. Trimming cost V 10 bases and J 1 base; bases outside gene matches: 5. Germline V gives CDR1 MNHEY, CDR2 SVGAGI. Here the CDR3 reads CATISGSSYEQYF. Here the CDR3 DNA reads TGTGCCACCATTAGCGGGAGTTCCTACGAGCAGTACTTC.

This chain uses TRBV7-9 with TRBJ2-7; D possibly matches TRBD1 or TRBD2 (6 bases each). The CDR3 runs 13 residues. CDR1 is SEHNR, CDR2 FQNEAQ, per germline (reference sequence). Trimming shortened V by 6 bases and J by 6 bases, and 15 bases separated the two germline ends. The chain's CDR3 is CASREGVEAEQYF. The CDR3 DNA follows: TGTGCCAGCAGGGAGGGGGTGGAGGCCGAGCAGTACTTC.

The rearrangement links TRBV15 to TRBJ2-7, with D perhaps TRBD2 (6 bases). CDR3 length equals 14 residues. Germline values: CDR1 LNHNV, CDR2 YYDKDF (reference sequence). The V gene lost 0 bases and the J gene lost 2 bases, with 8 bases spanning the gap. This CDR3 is CATSRDWGAYEQYF. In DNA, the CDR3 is TGTGCCACCAGCAGAGATTGGGGGGCCTACGAGCAGTACTTC. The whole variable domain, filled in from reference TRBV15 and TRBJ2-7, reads DAMVIQNPRYQVTQFGKPVTLSCSQTLNHNVMYWYQQKSSQAPKLLFHYYDKDFNNEADTPDNFQSRRPNTSFCFLDIRSPGLGDTAMYLCATSRDWGAYEQYFGPGTRLTVT.

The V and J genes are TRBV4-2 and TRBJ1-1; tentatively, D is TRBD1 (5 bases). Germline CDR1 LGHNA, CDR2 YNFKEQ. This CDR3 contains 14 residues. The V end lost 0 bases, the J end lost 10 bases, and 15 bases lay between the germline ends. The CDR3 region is CASSQDKGPRLAFF. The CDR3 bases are TGTGCCAGCAGCCAAGATAAGGGGCCTAGGCTAGCTTTCTTT.

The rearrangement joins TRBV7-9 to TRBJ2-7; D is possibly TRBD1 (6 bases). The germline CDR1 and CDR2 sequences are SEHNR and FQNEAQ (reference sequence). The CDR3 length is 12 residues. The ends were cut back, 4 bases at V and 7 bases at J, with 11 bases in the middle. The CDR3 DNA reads TGTGCCAGCAGCTCAGGGACAACTGAGCAGTACTTC. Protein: CASSSGTTEQYF.

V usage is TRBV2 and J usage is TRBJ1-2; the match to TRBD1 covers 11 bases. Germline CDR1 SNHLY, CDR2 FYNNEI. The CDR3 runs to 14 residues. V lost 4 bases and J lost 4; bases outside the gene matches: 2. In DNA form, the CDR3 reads TGTGCCAGCAGTGGGACAGGGGGCGCCTATGGCTACACCTTC. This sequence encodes CASSGTGGAYGYTF.

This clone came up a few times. Written as DNA, the CDR3 is TGTGCCAGCAGCCAGACTAACTCCTACAATGAGCAGTTCTTC. As protein: CASSQTNSYNEQFF. V usage is TRBV6-6 and J usage is TRBJ2-1, with D possibly TRBD2 on 5 matching bases. Trimming left V 6 bases short and J 0 bases short, with 9 bases between. The CDR3 is made up of 14 amino acids. The V gene's germline CDR1 is MNHNY and CDR2 SVGAGI (reference sequence).

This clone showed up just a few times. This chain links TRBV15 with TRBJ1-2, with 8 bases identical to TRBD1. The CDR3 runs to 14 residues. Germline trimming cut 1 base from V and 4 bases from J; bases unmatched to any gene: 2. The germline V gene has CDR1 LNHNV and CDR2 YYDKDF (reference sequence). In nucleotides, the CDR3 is TGTGCCACCAGCAGAGGTCAGGGGGCCTATGGCTACACCTTC. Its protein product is CATSRGQGAYGYTF. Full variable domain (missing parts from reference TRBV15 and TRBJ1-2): DAMVIQNPRYQVTQFGKPVTLSCSQTLNHNVMYWYQQKSSQAPKLLFHYYDKDFNNEADTPDNFQSRRPNTSFCFLDIRSPGLGDTAMYLCATSRGQGAYGYTFGSGTRLTVV.

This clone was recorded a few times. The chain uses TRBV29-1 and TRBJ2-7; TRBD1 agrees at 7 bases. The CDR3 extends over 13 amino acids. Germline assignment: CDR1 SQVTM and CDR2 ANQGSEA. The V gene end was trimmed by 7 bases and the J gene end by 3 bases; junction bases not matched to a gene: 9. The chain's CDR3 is CSGSGTDDYEQYF. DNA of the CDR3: TGCAGCGGGTCCGGGACAGATGACTACGAGCAGTACTTC.

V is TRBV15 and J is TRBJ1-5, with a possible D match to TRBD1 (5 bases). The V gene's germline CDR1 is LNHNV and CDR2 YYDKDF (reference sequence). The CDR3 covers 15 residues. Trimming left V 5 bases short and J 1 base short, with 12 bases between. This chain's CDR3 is CATSRGGGSNQPQHF. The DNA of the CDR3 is TGTGCCACCAGCCGAGGTGGGGGGAGCAATCAGCCCCAGCATTTT.

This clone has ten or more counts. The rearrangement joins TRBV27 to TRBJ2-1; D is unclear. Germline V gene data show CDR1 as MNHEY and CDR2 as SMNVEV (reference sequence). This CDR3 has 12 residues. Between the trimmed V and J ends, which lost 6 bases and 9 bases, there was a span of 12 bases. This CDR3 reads CASSPLGIEQFF. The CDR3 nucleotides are TGTGCCAGCAGCCCGCTAGGTATTGAGCAGTTCTTC.

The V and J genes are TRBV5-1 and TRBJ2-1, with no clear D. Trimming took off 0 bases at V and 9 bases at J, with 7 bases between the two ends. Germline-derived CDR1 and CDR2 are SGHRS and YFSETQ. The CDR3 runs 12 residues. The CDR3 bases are TGCGCCAGCAGCTTGGAGGAGAGTGAGCAGTTCTTC. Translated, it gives CASSLEESEQFF. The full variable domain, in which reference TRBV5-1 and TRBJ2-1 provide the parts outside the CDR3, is KAGVTQTPRYLIKTRGQQVTLSCSPISGHRSVSWYQQTPGQGLQFLFEYFSETQRNKGNFPGRFSGRQFSNSRSEMNVSTLELGDSALYLCASSLEESEQFFGPGTRLTVL.

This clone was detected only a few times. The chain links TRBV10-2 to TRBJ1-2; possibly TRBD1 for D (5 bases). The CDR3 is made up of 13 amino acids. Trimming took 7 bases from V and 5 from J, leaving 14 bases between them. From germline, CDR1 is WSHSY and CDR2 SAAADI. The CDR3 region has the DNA TGCGCCAGCACGGGGGAGCTGGCGTATGGCTACACCTTC. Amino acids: CASTGELAYGYTF.

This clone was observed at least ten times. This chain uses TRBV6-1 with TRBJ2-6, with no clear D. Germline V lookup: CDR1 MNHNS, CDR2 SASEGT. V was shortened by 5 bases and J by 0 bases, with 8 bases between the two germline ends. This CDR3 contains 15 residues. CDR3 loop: CASSPDTSGANVLTF. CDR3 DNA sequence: TGTGCCAGCAGTCCCGACACCTCTGGGGCCAACGTCCTGACTTTC.

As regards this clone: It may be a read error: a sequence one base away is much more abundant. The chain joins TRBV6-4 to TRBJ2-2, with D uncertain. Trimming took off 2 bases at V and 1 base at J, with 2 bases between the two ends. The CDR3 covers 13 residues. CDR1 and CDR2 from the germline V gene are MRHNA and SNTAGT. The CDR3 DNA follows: TGTGCCAGCAGTGACAAGAACACCGGGGAGCTGTTTTTT. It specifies CASSDKNTGELFF.

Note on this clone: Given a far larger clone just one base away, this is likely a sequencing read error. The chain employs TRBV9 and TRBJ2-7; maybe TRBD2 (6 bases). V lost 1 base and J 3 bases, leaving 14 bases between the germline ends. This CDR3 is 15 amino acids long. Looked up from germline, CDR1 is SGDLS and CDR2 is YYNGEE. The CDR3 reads CASSVYSGVSYEQYF. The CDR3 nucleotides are TGTGCCAGCAGCGTATACTCGGGAGTAAGCTACGAGCAGTACTTC.

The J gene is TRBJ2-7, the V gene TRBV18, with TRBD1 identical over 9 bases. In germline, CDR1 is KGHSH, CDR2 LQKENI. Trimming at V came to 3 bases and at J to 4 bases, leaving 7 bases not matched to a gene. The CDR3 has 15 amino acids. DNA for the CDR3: TGTGCCAGCTCACCCTCGGGACAGGGTAATTACGAGCAGTACTTC. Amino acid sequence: CASSPSGQGNYEQYF. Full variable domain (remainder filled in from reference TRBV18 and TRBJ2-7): NAGVMQNPRHLVRRRGQEARLRCSPMKGHSHVYWYRQLPEEGLKFMVYLQKENIIDESGMPKERFSAEFPKEGPSILRIQQVVRGDSAAYFCASSPSGQGNYEQYFGPGTRLTVT.